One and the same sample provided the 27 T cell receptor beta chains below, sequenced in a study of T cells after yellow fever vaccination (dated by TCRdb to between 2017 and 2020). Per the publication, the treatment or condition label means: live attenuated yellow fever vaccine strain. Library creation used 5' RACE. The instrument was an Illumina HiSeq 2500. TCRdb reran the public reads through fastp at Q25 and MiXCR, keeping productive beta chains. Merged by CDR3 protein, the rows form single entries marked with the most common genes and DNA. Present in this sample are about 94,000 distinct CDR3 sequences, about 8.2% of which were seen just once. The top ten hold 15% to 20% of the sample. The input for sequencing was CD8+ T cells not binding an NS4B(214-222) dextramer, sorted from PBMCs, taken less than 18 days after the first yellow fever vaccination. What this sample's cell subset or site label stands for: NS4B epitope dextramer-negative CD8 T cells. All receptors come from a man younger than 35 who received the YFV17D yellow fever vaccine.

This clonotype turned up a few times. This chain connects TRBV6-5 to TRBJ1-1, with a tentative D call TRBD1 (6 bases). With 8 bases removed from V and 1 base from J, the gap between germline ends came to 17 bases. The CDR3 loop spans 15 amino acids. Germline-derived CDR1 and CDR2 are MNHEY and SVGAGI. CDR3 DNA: TGTGCCAGCCGCATTTTTGCAGGGGCGAACACTGAAGCTTTCTTT. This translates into CASRIFAGANTEAFF.

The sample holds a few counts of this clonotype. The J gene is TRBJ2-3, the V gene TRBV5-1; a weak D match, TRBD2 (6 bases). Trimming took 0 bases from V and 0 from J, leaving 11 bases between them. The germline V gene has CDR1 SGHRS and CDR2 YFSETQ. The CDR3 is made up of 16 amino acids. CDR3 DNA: TGCGCCAGCAGCTTGGACCGGGGGAAAAGCACAGATACGCAGTATTTT. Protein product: CASSLDRGKSTDTQYF.

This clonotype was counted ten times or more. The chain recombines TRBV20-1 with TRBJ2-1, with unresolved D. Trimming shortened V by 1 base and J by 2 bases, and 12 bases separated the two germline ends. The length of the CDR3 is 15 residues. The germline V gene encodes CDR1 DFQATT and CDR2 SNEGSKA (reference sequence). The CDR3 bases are TGCAGTGCTAGAGGGTCTCGGCAGGCCTACAATGAGCAGTTCTTC. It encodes CSARGSRQAYNEQFF.

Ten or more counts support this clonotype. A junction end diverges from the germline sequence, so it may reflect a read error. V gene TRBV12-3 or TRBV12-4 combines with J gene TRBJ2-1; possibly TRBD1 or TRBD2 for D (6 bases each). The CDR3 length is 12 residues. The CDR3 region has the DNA TGTGCCAGCAGCTTAGGGGGGAATGAGCAGTTCTTC. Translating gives CASSLGGNEQFF.

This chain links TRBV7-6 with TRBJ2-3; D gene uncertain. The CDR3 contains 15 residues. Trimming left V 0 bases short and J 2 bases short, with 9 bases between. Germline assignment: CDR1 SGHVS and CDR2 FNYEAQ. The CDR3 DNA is TGTGCCAGCAGCTTAGCGCTGGGGTACACAGATACGCAGTATTTT. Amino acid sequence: CASSLALGYTDTQYF.

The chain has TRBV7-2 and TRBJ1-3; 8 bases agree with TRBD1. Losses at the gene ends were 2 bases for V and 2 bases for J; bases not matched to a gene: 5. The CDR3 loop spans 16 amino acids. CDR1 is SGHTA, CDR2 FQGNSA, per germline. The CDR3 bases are TGTGCCAGCAGCTTAATGGTCAGGGGGCCTGGAAACACCATATATTTT. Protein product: CASSLMVRGPGNTIYF.

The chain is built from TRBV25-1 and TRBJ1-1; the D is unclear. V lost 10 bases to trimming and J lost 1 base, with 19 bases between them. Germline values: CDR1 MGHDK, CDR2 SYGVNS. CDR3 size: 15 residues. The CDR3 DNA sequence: TGTGCCATGAGTGATCTTAGGCAGGAGAACACTGAAGCTTTCTTT. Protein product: CAMSDLRQENTEAFF.

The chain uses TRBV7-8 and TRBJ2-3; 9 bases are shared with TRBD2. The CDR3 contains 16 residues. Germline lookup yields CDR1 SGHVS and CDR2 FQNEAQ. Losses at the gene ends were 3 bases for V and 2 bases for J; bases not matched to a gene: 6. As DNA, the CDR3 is TGTGCCAGCAGCTTGGCGGGGGGGCCCAACACAGATACGCAGTATTTT. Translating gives CASSLAGGPNTDTQYF.

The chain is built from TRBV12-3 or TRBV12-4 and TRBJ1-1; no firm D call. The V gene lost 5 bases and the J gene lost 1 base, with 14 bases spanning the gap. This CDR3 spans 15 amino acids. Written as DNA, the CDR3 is TGTGCCAGCAGTCAGCTAGTGGGCGAGAACACTGAAGCTTTCTTT. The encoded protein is CASSQLVGENTEAFF.

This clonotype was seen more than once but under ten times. CDR3 sequence: CASRHLGDLNYEQYF. The DNA of the CDR3 is TGTGCCAGCAGACACCTAGGGGACCTTAACTACGAGCAGTACTTC. This sequence joins TRBV6-2 or TRBV6-3 and TRBJ2-7, with D perhaps being TRBD1 or TRBD2 (5 bases each). The length of the CDR3 is 15 residues. CDR1 MNHEY and CDR2 SVGEGT come from the germline V gene. V was trimmed by 6 bases and J by 3 bases, leaving 18 bases between them.

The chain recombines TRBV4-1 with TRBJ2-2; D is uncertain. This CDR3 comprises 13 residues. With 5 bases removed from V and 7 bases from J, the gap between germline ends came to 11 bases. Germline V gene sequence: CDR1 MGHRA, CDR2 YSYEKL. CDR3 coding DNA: TGCGCCAGCAGCGCAATGACTGGCGGGGAGCTGTTTTTT. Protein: CASSAMTGGELFF.

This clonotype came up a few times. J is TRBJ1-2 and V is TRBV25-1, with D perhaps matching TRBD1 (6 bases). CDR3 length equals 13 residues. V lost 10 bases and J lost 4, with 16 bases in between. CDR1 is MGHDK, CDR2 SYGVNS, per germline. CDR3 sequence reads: CATQPDSTYGYTF. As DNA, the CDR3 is TGTGCCACACAACCGGACAGTACCTATGGCTACACCTTC.

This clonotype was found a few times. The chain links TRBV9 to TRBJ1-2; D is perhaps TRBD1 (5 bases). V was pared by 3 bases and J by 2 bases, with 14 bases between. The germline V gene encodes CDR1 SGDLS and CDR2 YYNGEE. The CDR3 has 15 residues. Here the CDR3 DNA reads TGTGCCAGCAGCGCTCCGGGACCCGTCAACTATGGCTACACCTTC. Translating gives CASSAPGPVNYGYTF. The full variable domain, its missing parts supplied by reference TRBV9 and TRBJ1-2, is DSGVTQTPKHLITATGQRVTLRCSPRSGDLSVYWYQQSLDQGLQFLIQYYNGEERAKGNILERFSAQQFPDLHSELNLSSLELGDSALYFCASSAPGPVNYGYTFGSGTRLTVV.

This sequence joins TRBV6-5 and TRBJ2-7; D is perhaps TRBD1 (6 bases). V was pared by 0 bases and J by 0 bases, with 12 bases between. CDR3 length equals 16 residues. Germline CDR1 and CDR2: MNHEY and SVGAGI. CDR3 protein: CASSYSEQGFSYEQYF. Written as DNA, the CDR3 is TGTGCCAGCAGTTACTCGGAACAGGGATTCTCCTACGAGCAGTACTTC.

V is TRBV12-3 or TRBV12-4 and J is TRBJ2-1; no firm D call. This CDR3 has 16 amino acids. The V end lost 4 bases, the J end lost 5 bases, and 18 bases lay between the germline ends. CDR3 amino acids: CASSSINPSPHNEQFF. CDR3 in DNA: TGTGCCAGCAGTTCGATCAACCCGTCTCCACACAATGAGCAGTTCTTC.

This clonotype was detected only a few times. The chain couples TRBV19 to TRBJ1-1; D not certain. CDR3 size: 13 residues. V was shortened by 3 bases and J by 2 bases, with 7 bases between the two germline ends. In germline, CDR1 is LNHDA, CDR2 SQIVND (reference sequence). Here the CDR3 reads CASSINVNTEAFF. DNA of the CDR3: TGTGCCAGTAGTATTAACGTTAACACTGAAGCTTTCTTT.

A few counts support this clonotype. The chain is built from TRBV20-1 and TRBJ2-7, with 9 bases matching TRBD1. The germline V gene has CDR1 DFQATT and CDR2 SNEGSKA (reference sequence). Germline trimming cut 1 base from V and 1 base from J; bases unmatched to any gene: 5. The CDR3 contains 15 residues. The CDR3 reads CSARGTGGLSYEQYV. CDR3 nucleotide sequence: TGCAGTGCTAGAGGAACAGGGGGCCTTTCCTACGAGCAGTACGTC.

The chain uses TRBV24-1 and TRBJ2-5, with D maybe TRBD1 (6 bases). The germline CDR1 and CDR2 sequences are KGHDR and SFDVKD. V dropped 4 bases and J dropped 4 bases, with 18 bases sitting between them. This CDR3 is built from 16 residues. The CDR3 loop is CATSEDRTATSETQYF. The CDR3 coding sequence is TGTGCCACCAGTGAAGATAGGACAGCCACCTCAGAGACCCAGTACTTC.

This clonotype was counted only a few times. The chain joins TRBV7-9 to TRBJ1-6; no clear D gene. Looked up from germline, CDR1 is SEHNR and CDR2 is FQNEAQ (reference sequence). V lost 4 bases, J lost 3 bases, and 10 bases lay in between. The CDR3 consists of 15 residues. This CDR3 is CASSSGPHYNSPLHF. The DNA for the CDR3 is TGTGCCAGCAGCTCCGGGCCTCACTATAATTCACCCCTCCACTTT.

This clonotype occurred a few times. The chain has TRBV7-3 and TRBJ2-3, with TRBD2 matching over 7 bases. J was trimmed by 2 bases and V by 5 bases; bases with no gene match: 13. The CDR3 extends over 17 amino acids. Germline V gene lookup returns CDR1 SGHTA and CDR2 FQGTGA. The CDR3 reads CASSPKSPGTITDTQYF. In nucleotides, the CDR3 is TGTGCCAGCAGCCCTAAATCCCCTGGGACTATCACAGATACGCAGTATTTT.

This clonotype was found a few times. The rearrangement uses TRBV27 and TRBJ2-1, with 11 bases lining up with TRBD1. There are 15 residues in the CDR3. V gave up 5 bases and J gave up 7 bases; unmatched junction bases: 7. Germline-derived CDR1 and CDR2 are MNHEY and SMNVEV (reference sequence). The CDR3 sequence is CASSTYRDRGNEQFF. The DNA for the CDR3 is TGTGCCAGCAGTACATACCGGGACAGGGGGAATGAGCAGTTCTTC.

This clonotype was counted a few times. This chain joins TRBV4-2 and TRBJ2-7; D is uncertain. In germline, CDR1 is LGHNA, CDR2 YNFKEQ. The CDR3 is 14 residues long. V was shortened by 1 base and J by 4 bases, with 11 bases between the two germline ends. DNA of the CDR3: TGTGCCAGCAGCCAAGGCGACGGAGCTTACGAGCAGTACTTC. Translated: CASSQGDGAYEQYF.

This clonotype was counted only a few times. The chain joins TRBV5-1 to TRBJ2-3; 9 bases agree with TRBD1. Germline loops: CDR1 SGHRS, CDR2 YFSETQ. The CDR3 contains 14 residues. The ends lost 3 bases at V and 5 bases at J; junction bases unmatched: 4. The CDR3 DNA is TGCGCCAGCAGCTACAGGGGGCAAGGAGATACGCAGTATTTT. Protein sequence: CASSYRGQGDTQYF.

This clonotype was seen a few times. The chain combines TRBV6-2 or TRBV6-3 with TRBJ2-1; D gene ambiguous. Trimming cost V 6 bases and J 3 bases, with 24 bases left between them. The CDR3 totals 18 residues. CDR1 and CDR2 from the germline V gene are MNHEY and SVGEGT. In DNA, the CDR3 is TGTGCCAGCAGACTACTGGGAATCCAACAAGCGAGCTACAATGAGCAGTTCTTC. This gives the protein CASRLLGIQQASYNEQFF.

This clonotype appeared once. CDR3 in DNA: TGTGCCAGTACCGGTGGGACAGGGAGGTCTGGGGCCAACGTCCTGACTTTC. Protein sequence: CASTGGTGRSGANVLTF. This chain uses TRBV28 with TRBJ2-6; 9 bases map to TRBD1. The CDR3 covers 17 residues. Germline CDR1 and CDR2: MDHEN and SYDVKM. V was pared by 9 bases and J by 1 base, with 10 bases of the junction left unmatched.

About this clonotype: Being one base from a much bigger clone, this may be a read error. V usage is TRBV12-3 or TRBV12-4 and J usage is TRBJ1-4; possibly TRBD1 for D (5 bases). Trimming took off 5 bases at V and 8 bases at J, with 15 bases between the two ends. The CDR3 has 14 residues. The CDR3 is CASSRGAFKEKLFF. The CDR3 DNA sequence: TGTGCCAGCAGTCGCGGGGCCTTTAAGGAAAAACTGTTTTTT.

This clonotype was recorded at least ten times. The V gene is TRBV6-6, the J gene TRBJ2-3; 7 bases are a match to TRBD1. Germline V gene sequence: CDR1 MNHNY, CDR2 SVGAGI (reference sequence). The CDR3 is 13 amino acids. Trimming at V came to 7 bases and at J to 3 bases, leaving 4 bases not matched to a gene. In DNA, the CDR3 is TGTGCCAGCACGGACAGGATTACAGATACGCAGTATTTT. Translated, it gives CASTDRITDTQYF.